The 30 T cell receptor beta chains in this list originate from one sample, sequenced in a study of T-cell memory formation after mild COVID-19. TCRdb processed the 5' RACE reads anew with MiXCR; each CDR3 protein has one entry. Of 190,000 or so distinct CDR3 sequences listed, 20% to 25% are singletons. The specimen sequenced was PBMCs or a T cell subset sorted from them (not recorded which). Source of these receptors: an adult woman who had mild COVID-19 (a few samples of this study predate the infection). Cell type and time point are not known.

CDR3 sequence (DNA): TGCGCCAGCAGCTTGGATGGGACAGGGATATACGAGCAGTACTTC. Translation gives CASSLDGTGIYEQYF. The V and J genes are TRBV5-1 and TRBJ2-7, with 9 bases identical to TRBD1. J was trimmed by 4 bases and V by 0 bases; bases with no gene match: 5. The CDR3 is 15 residues long. Germline loops: CDR1 SGHRS, CDR2 YFSETQ.

This clonotype was detected only a few times. V usage is TRBV11-2 and J usage is TRBJ2-3; TRBD2 matches at 13 bases. The germline CDR1 and CDR2 sequences are SGHAT and FQNNGV. The CDR3 has 16 amino acids. V dropped 5 bases and J dropped 5; count of bases not matched to a gene: 7. In DNA, the CDR3 is TGTGCCAGCAGCACGCGGACTAGCGGGAGACGAGATACGCAGTATTTT. Encoded protein: CASSTRTSGRRDTQYF.

This clonotype was recorded a few times. The V gene is TRBV20-1, the J gene TRBJ2-1; D not certain. The germline V and J ends were trimmed by 0 bases and 0 bases, with 6 bases remaining between them. The germline V gene encodes CDR1 DFQATT and CDR2 SNEGSKA (reference sequence). The CDR3 is made up of 14 amino acids. CDR3 residues: CSARELFSYNEQFF. The DNA of the CDR3 is TGCAGTGCTAGAGAACTATTCTCCTACAATGAGCAGTTCTTC.

V gene TRBV11-2 combines with J gene TRBJ2-1; the match to TRBD2 covers 8 bases. After removal of 0 bases from V and 4 bases from J, the junction contained 2 bases not matched to a gene. The CDR3 has 15 residues. Germline V gene lookup returns CDR1 SGHAT and CDR2 FQNNGV. The CDR3 spells CASSLDGGEYNEQFF. In DNA, the CDR3 is TGTGCCAGCAGCTTAGACGGGGGGGAATACAATGAGCAGTTCTTC.

This chain uses TRBV14 with TRBJ2-4; D is perhaps TRBD2 (5 bases). The CDR3 covers 13 residues. Per the germline V gene, CDR1 is SGHDN and CDR2 is FVKESK. V was shortened by 4 bases and J by 3 bases, with 7 bases between the two germline ends. The CDR3 loop reads CASSLGLKNIQYF. The CDR3 bases are TGTGCCAGCAGCCTCGGACTCAAAAACATTCAGTACTTC.

This clonotype was recorded a few times. This rearrangement joins TRBV24-1 to TRBJ2-3, with 9 bases that match TRBD1. The CDR3 totals 14 residues. From germline, CDR1 is KGHDR and CDR2 SFDVKD. Unmatched junction bases numbered 4, after V lost 4 bases and J lost 6 bases. Written as DNA, the CDR3 is TGTGCCACCAGTGAGGGGACAGGGACTGATACGCAGTATTTT. Translated, it gives CATSEGTGTDTQYF.

This clonotype was seen only a few times. This chain uses TRBV5-1 with TRBJ2-1; TRBD2 matches at 7 bases. Germline CDR1 and CDR2: SGHRS and YFSETQ. This CDR3 is 15 amino acids long. J gave up 0 bases and V 7 bases, and 7 bases lay outside the gene matches. The chain's CDR3 is CASRLLADSYNEQFF. CDR3 DNA: TGCGCCAGCCGCCTCCTAGCGGACTCCTACAATGAGCAGTTCTTC.

The rearrangement joins TRBV5-1 to TRBJ2-1; 10 bases agree with TRBD2. Germline-derived CDR1 and CDR2 are SGHRS and YFSETQ. CDR3 length equals 15 residues. In DNA form, the CDR3 reads TGCGCTTCCGGACTAGCGGCACTAACCTACAATGAGCAGTTCTTC. Translating it yields CASGLAALTYNEQFF.

This clonotype turned up a few times. This chain uses TRBV27 with TRBJ1-2, with D uncertain. V was shortened by 0 bases and J by 7 bases, with 18 bases between the two germline ends. This CDR3 contains 16 residues. In germline, CDR1 is MNHEY, CDR2 SMNVEV (reference sequence). This chain's CDR3 is CASSLSRAGVSFGYTF. CDR3 coding DNA: TGTGCCAGCAGTTTATCGAGGGCAGGAGTTTCCTTTGGCTACACCTTC.

This clonotype was counted only a few times. The V call is TRBV6-5, the J call TRBJ2-5; 8 nucleotides agree with TRBD1. Germline CDR1 reads MNHEY; CDR2 reads SVGAGI. This CDR3 has 15 amino acids. The V and J ends lost 4 bases and 5 bases, in that order; junction bases with no gene match: 9. CDR3 region: CASSSGGTSGETQYF. The CDR3 coding sequence is TGTGCCAGCAGTTCAGGGGGCACCTCAGGGGAGACCCAGTACTTC.

This clonotype came up a few times. The chain carries TRBV5-1 and TRBJ2-1; D is ambiguous. Trimming removed 0 bases from V and 12 bases from J, with 7 bases in between. From germline, CDR1 is SGHRS and CDR2 YFSETQ. The CDR3 is 11 amino acids. CDR3 nucleotides: TGCGCCAGCAGCTTGGACAGCCCGCAGTTCTTC. This translates into CASSLDSPQFF.

The rearrangement links TRBV29-1 to TRBJ2-5; D possibly corresponds to TRBD1 (6 bases). V was trimmed by 0 bases and J by 0 bases, leaving 11 bases between them. CDR3 size: 15 residues. Germline lookup yields CDR1 SQVTM and CDR2 ANQGSEA. The CDR3: CSVEEATGYQETQYF. DNA for the CDR3: TGCAGCGTTGAAGAAGCTACAGGGTACCAAGAGACCCAGTACTTC.

This chain uses TRBV5-1 with TRBJ1-1; D ambiguous. The germline V gene encodes CDR1 SGHRS and CDR2 YFSETQ. The ends were cut back, 4 bases at V and 4 bases at J, with 17 bases in the middle. This CDR3 has 15 residues. Here the CDR3 reads CASSREGSWGTEAFF. The CDR3 nucleotides are TGCGCCAGCAGCCGGGAGGGATCGTGGGGCACTGAAGCTTTCTTT.

The genes are TRBV27 and TRBJ1-1; possible D gene TRBD1, 5 bases. V lost 2 bases and J 0 bases, leaving 10 bases between the germline ends. The CDR3 contains 15 residues. The V gene's germline CDR1 is MNHEY and CDR2 SMNVEV (reference sequence). The CDR3, as DNA: TGTGCCAGCAGTTTAACGGCAGGGATGAACACTGAAGCTTTCTTT. It specifies CASSLTAGMNTEAFF.

The chain combines TRBV15 with TRBJ1-6, with D uncertain. Germline V CDR1 and CDR2: LNHNV, YYDKDF (reference sequence). V lost 1 base, J lost 3 bases, and 7 bases lay in between. The CDR3 contains 15 residues. CDR3 sequence reads: CATSRVLSYNSPLHF. For the CDR3, the DNA is TGTGCCACCAGCAGAGTCCTAAGCTATAATTCACCCCTCCACTTT.

This rearrangement joins TRBV4-3 to TRBJ2-7, with 10 bases that match TRBD2. The CDR3 is 15 residues long. CDR1 is LGHNA, CDR2 YSLEER, per germline. V dropped 1 base and J dropped 3; count of bases not matched to a gene: 3. The CDR3 bases are TGCGCCAGCAGCCAAGGGAGGACTAGCGGCTACGAGCAGTACTTC. Translated: CASSQGRTSGYEQYF.

The V call is TRBV7-9, the J call TRBJ2-1; D uncertain. Germline V CDR1 and CDR2: SEHNR, FQNEAQ (reference sequence). V was clipped by 5 bases and J by 3 bases, with 14 bases between them. The length of the CDR3 is 15 residues. CDR3 region: CASSPLLGIYNEQFF. The CDR3 DNA sequence: TGTGCCAGCAGCCCGCTTCTGGGAATCTACAATGAGCAGTTCTTC.

This chain links TRBV29-1 with TRBJ1-2, with a tentative D call TRBD1 (6 bases). The germline V gene encodes CDR1 SQVTM and CDR2 ANQGSEA. This CDR3 has 20 amino acids. The V end was cut by 0 bases, the J end by 2 bases, with 28 bases between. This chain's CDR3 is CSVEEISLFGRGLTNYGYTF. CDR3 nucleotides: TGCAGCGTTGAAGAAATTAGCTTGTTCGGCAGGGGCCTAACAAACTATGGCTACACCTTC. The full variable domain, rest sourced from reference TRBV29-1 and TRBJ1-2, is SAVISQKPSRDICQRGTSLTIQCQVDSQVTMMFWYRQQPGQSLTLIATANQGSEATYESGFVIDKFPISRPNLTFSTLTVSNMSPEDSSIYLCSVEEISLFGRGLTNYGYTFGSGTRLTVV.

This chain links TRBV7-9 with TRBJ2-5, with unresolved D. Germline V gives CDR1 SEHNR, CDR2 FQNEAQ (reference sequence). The CDR3 has 16 residues. V lost 3 bases, J lost 2 bases, and 16 bases lay in between. In nucleotides, the CDR3 is TGTGCCAGCAGCTTCCCCCCCTGGGGTCCGCAAGAGACCCAGTACTTC. Translation gives CASSFPPWGPQETQYF.

This clonotype was seen more than once but under ten times. The chain recombines TRBV7-6 with TRBJ1-2, with 11 bases aligning to TRBD1. The CDR3 loop spans 16 amino acids. V shed 5 bases, J shed 8 bases, and the junction held 13 bases outside the gene matches. Germline values: CDR1 SGHVS, CDR2 FNYEAQ. CDR3 in amino acids: CASSIWTGGDPKGYTF. The CDR3 DNA reads as TGTGCCAGCAGCATTTGGACAGGGGGCGATCCGAAAGGCTACACCTTC. The full variable domain, its missing parts supplied by reference TRBV7-6 and TRBJ1-2, is GAGVSQSPRYKVTKRGQDVALRCDPISGHVSLYWYRQALGQGPEFLTYFNYEAQQDKSGLPNDRFSAERPEGSISTLTIQRTEQRDSAMYRCASSIWTGGDPKGYTFGSGTRLTVV.

In its sample, this clonotype was seen a few times. The chain has TRBV15 and TRBJ2-1; D perhaps matches TRBD1 (5 bases). Trimming cost V 5 bases and J 8 bases, with 7 bases left between them. Germline loops: CDR1 LNHNV, CDR2 YYDKDF (reference sequence). There are 11 residues in the CDR3. Here the CDR3 reads CATSQGHEQFF. The CDR3 bases are TGTGCCACCAGCCAGGGTCATGAGCAGTTCTTC.

The V call is TRBV9, the J call TRBJ1-2, with D possibly being TRBD1 (6 bases). The ends were cut back, 5 bases at V and 8 bases at J, with 16 bases in the middle. Germline V lookup: CDR1 SGDLS, CDR2 YYNGEE. CDR3 length: 13 residues. The CDR3 sequence: CASSLQGSLGYTF. The CDR3 coding sequence is TGTGCCAGCAGTTTACAGGGCTCTTTAGGCTACACCTTC.

Remarks on this clonotype: One junction end disagrees with the germline gene, perhaps due to a read error. The chain links TRBV20-1 to TRBJ2-1; 9 bases align to TRBD2. CDR3 length equals 13 residues. Germline CDR1 DFQATT, CDR2 SNEGSKA (reference sequence). DNA for the CDR3: TGCAGTGCTAGGGGGACTAGCTACCATGAGCAGTTCTTC. It encodes CSARGTSYHEQFF.

The rearrangement links TRBV6-2 or TRBV6-3 to TRBJ2-7; 10 bases map to TRBD2. This CDR3 is 16 amino acids long. CDR1 MNHEY and CDR2 SVGEGT come from the germline V gene. The trim removed 1 base at V and 4 bases at J, leaving 7 bases unmatched. The DNA for the CDR3 is TGTGCCAGCAGTTACTTGGGGACTAGCGAGATTTACGAGCAGTACTTC. Amino acids: CASSYLGTSEIYEQYF.

This chain connects TRBV4-1 to TRBJ2-7, with a weak D call TRBD1 (6 bases). Trimming left V 2 bases short and J 6 bases short, with 14 bases between. Per germline, CDR1 MGHRA and CDR2 YSYEKL. This CDR3 is 14 amino acids long. The CDR3 nucleotides read TGCGCCAGCAGCCAATCCGCAACAGGGATCGAGCAGTACTTC. Residues: CASSQSATGIEQYF.

The rearrangement links TRBV2 to TRBJ2-7; 9 bases are shared with TRBD1. Trimming removed 10 bases from V and 4 bases from J; junction bases left unmatched: 8. This CDR3 spans 13 amino acids. Germline-derived CDR1 and CDR2 are SNHLY and FYNNEI. The CDR3 loop reads CAIWGTGPYEQYF. The CDR3 region has the DNA TGTGCCATCTGGGGGACAGGGCCGTACGAGCAGTACTTC.

This clonotype was counted a few times. The gene calls are TRBV5-1 and TRBJ1-2; D unresolved. This CDR3 spans 12 amino acids. Germline CDR1 and CDR2: SGHRS and YFSETQ. The V and J ends lost 4 bases and 14 bases respectively, with 18 bases between them. CDR3 in DNA: TGCGCCAGCAGCCTAACAGCGGATCGTGAAACCTTC. It is translated as CASSLTADRETF. The complete variable domain, with remaining parts taken from reference TRBV5-1 and TRBJ1-2, reads KAGVTQTPRYLIKTRGQQVTLSCSPISGHRSVSWYQQTPGQGLQFLFEYFSETQRNKGNFPGRFSGRQFSNSRSEMNVSTLELGDSALYLCASSLTADRETFGSGTRLTVV.

This sequence joins TRBV4-3 and TRBJ2-7; 7 positions agree with TRBD2. The CDR3 is 16 amino acids. Germline CDR1 LGHNA, CDR2 YSLEER. J lost 0 bases, V lost 0 bases, and 5 bases had no gene match. The DNA for the CDR3 is TGCGCCAGCAGCCAAGAGCTCCGGACTAGCTCCTACGAGCAGTACTTC. Translating gives CASSQELRTSSYEQYF.

This clonotype came up a few times. The CDR3, as DNA: TGTGCCAGCAGCTTGGAAGGGACAACCTCGGAGACCCAGTACTTC. Its protein product is CASSLEGTTSETQYF. The chain couples TRBV5-6 to TRBJ2-5; TRBD1 is a possible D gene (6 bases). The germline gives CDR1 SGHDT, CDR2 YYEEEE. This CDR3 spans 15 amino acids. The V gene lost 0 bases and the J gene lost 5 bases, with 14 bases spanning the gap.

The chain employs TRBV9 and TRBJ2-3, with TRBD2 identical over 11 bases. V lost 3 bases and J lost 4; bases outside the gene matches: 7. The CDR3 has 16 residues. Germline CDR1 and CDR2: SGDLS and YYNGEE. The CDR3 DNA reads TGTGCCAGCAGCGATTCACTAGCGGGGGCCCCAGATACGCAGTATTTT. Protein product: CASSDSLAGAPDTQYF.